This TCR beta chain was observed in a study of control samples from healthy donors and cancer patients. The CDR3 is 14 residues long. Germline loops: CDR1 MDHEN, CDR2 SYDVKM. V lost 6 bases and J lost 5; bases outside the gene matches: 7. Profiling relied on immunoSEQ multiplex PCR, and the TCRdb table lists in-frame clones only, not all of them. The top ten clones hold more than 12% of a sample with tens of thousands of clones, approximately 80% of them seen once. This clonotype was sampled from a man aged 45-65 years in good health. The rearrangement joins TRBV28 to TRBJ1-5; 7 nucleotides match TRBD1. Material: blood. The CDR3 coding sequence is TGTGCCAGCAGGACAGGGTTTAATTATCAGCCCCAGCATTTT. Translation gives CASRTGFNYQPQHF.